The 5 T cell receptor beta chains given below trace back to one sample, sequenced in a study of T cells in localized non-small cell lung cancer. Profiled with immunoSEQ multiplex PCR; TCRdb holds only in-frame clones, not every one. The sample contains around 41,000 clones, around nine tenths of which appear only once. The input for sequencing was peripheral blood, taken before any cancer treatment. The receptors derive from a female donor older than 55 with stage I squamous cell lung carcinoma.

The chain is built from TRBV7-9 and TRBJ1-2, with D unclear. The ends were cut back, 5 bases at V and 6 bases at J, with 10 bases in the middle. Germline loops: CDR1 SEHNR, CDR2 FQNEAQ (reference sequence). The CDR3 length is 12 residues. CDR3 sequence reads: CASSPPVDGYTF. CDR3 nucleotides: TGTGCCAGCAGCCCTCCGGTTGATGGCTACACCTTC. Combining the CDR3 with reference TRBV7-9 and TRBJ1-2 gives the whole variable domain DTGVSQNPRHKITKRGQNVTFRCDPISEHNRLYWYRQTLGQGPEFLTYFQNEAQLEKSRLLSDRFSAERPKGSFSTLEIQRTEQGDSAMYLCASSPPVDGYTFGSGTRLTVV.

The V and J genes are TRBV19 and TRBJ2-1; 9 nucleotides agree with TRBD1. The J segment lost 7 bases and the V segment lost 3 bases, leaving 10 bases of the junction unmatched. Germline V CDR1 and CDR2: LNHDA, SQIVND (reference sequence). The CDR3 loop spans 16 amino acids. The CDR3 here is CASSITGTGNRNEQFF. The CDR3 region has the DNA TGTGCCAGTAGTATCACCGGGACAGGGAATAGAAATGAGCAGTTCTTC.

This chain joins TRBV5-8 and TRBJ1-4; 7 nucleotides agree with TRBD1. This CDR3 is 14 amino acids long. CDR1 SGHTS and CDR2 YDEGEE come from the germline V gene. The V segment lost 6 bases and the J segment 4 bases; nucleotides outside the gene matches: 6. CDR3 in amino acids: CASNPGQLNEKLFF. In DNA, the CDR3 is TGTGCCAGCAACCCGGGACAGCTTAATGAAAAACTGTTTTTT.

V gene TRBV5-6 combines with J gene TRBJ2-7; a possible D gene is TRBD2 (5 bases). CDR3 length: 17 amino acids. The ends were cut back, 2 bases at V and 4 bases at J, with 22 bases in the middle. Germline CDR1 is SGHDT and CDR2 is YYEEEE. CDR3 nucleotide sequence: TGTGCCAGCAGCTTTGTGGGCTTGGGAGCGAGGGCTTACGAGCAGTACTTC. Translation: CASSFVGLGARAYEQYF.

The chain couples TRBV5-1 to TRBJ1-1; 8 bases map to TRBD1. CDR1 and CDR2 (germline): SGHRS, YFSETQ. V lost 2 bases and J lost 0; bases outside the gene matches: 6. The CDR3 runs 16 residues. The CDR3 sequence: CASSFLGTGLNTEAFF. The CDR3 bases are TGCGCCAGCAGCTTCCTCGGGACAGGTTTGAACACTGAAGCTTTCTTT.